The 32 T cell receptor beta chains given below trace back to one sample, sequenced in a study of blood T cell repertoires in COVID-19. Here immunoSEQ multiplex PCR was the method, and the copy in TCRdb shows in-frame clones only, minus some. Here the sample spans some 210,000 clones, 81% being singletons. The specimen sequenced was PBMCs or T cells enriched from blood (not recorded which). These receptors originate from a woman aged 45-59 years with acute COVID-19.

This clone came up many times. The CDR3 protein is CATSNIHTGTVLYEQYF. In DNA form, the CDR3 reads TGTGCCACCAGCAACATTCATACCGGGACAGTACTGTACGAGCAGTACTTC. This chain connects TRBV15 to TRBJ2-7, with 7 bases lining up with TRBD1. There are 17 residues in the CDR3. V was clipped by 4 bases and J by 4 bases; unmatched bases: 16. Per the germline V gene, CDR1 is LNHNV and CDR2 is YYDKDF (reference sequence). The variable domain in full, with the rest retrieved from reference TRBV15 and TRBJ2-7, is DAMVIQNPRYQVTQFGKPVTLSCSQTLNHNVMYWYQQKSSQAPKLLFHYYDKDFNNEADTPDNFQSRRPNTSFCFLDIRSPGLGDTAMYLCATSNIHTGTVLYEQYFGPGTRLTVT.

The chain uses TRBV28 and TRBJ1-3; maybe TRBD1 (5 bases). Germline V lookup: CDR1 MDHEN, CDR2 SYDVKM. This CDR3 has 15 residues. V was cut by 3 bases and J by 2 bases, with 11 bases left in between. The CDR3 region is CASSLFRVAGNTIYF. CDR3 sequence (DNA): TGTGCCAGCAGTTTGTTCAGGGTGGCTGGAAACACCATATATTTT.

The chain combines TRBV18 with TRBJ2-5, with 7 bases matching TRBD1. V lost 3 bases, J lost 5 bases, and 9 bases stayed unmatched. Germline assignment: CDR1 KGHSH and CDR2 LQKENI. There are 15 residues in the CDR3. CDR3 coding DNA: TGTGCCAGCTCACCTCCGGACAGGATTCGGGAGACCCAGTACTTC. It codes for CASSPPDRIRETQYF.

The chain couples TRBV28 to TRBJ1-5; 10 nucleotides line up with TRBD1. Trimming cost V 7 bases and J 2 bases; bases outside gene matches: 5. Germline loops: CDR1 MDHEN, CDR2 SYDVKM. This CDR3 has 15 residues. CDR3 region: CASTGTGEGNQPQHF. Here the CDR3 DNA reads TGTGCCAGCACCGGGACAGGGGAGGGCAATCAGCCCCAGCATTTT.

This clone was counted only a few times. This chain links TRBV15 with TRBJ1-1, with 8 bases lining up with TRBD1. Losses at the gene ends were 0 bases for V and 8 bases for J; bases not matched to a gene: 5. Germline V gene sequence: CDR1 LNHNV, CDR2 YYDKDF (reference sequence). This CDR3 has 14 amino acids. CDR3 nucleotides: TGTGCCACCAGCAGAGAGGGGGGGGACAGGGAAGCTTTCTTT. It translates to CATSREGGDREAFF.

V usage is TRBV10-3 and J usage is TRBJ1-5; D might be TRBD1 (5 bases). Germline V gives CDR1 ENHRY, CDR2 SYGVKD. The CDR3 is made up of 16 amino acids. The V and J ends lost 4 bases and 3 bases respectively, with 16 bases between them. The CDR3 sequence is CAISANGGEVNQPQHF. The CDR3 bases are TGTGCCATCAGTGCCAATGGAGGGGAGGTCAATCAGCCCCAGCATTTT.

This chain connects TRBV4-3 to TRBJ2-5; maybe TRBD2 (7 bases). V lost 0 bases and J 5 bases, leaving 25 bases between the germline ends. This CDR3 region has 19 residues. CDR1 and CDR2 (germline): LGHNA, YSLEER. CDR3 nucleotide sequence: TGCGCCAGCAGCCAAGATGCATCGGTAGGGGGAGGGCCTGGGGAGACCCAGTACTTC. It specifies CASSQDASVGGGPGETQYF.

This clone is a singleton in its sample. CDR3 bases: TGTGCCAGCATCTTGGAGACAGGGAGTAGCGGCTACACCTTC. It is translated as CASILETGSSGYTF. The V gene is TRBV28, the J gene TRBJ1-2; 7 positions match TRBD1. After removal of 7 bases from V and 8 bases from J, the junction contained 13 bases not matched to a gene. Germline CDR1 is MDHEN and CDR2 is SYDVKM. This CDR3 has 14 amino acids.

This chain connects TRBV5-6 to TRBJ2-2; D is unresolved. Trimming left V 2 bases short and J 0 bases short, with 8 bases between. This CDR3 comprises 15 residues. Germline CDR1 and CDR2: SGHDT and YYEEEE. Here the CDR3 DNA reads TGTGCCAGCAGCTTATCTAGTTCGAACACCGGGGAGCTGTTTTTT. It encodes CASSLSSSNTGELFF.

J is TRBJ2-3 and V is TRBV28; tentative D call: TRBD2 (5 bases). There are 15 residues in the CDR3. V lost 1 base and J 2 bases, leaving 10 bases between the germline ends. Per the germline V gene, CDR1 is MDHEN and CDR2 is SYDVKM. The CDR3, as DNA: TGTGCCAGCAGTTTATTTGTGGGAGTCACAGATACGCAGTATTTT. Its translation is CASSLFVGVTDTQYF.

This chain uses TRBV29-1 with TRBJ1-2, with D maybe TRBD1 (5 bases). The CDR3 is 12 residues long. The V end was cut by 4 bases, the J end by 2 bases, with 8 bases between. Germline CDR1 SQVTM, CDR2 ANQGSEA. In nucleotides, the CDR3 is TGCAGCGTTGGGGGCTCCAACTATGGCTACACCTTC. Protein sequence: CSVGGSNYGYTF.

This chain connects TRBV2 to TRBJ2-2, with 7 nucleotides matching TRBD2. Germline V gives CDR1 SNHLY, CDR2 FYNNEI. CDR3 length: 16 residues. With 7 bases clipped from V and 0 bases from J, the junction kept 8 bases outside the gene matches. CDR3: CASKRAGPSNTGELFF. The CDR3, as DNA: TGTGCCAGCAAGAGAGCGGGGCCGTCGAACACCGGGGAGCTGTTTTTT.

This clone showed up just a few times. CDR3 residues: CASSVDTGGHQPQHF. For the CDR3, the DNA is TGTGCCAGCAGCGTAGACACAGGGGGCCATCAGCCCCAGCATTTT. The genes are TRBV9 and TRBJ1-5; TRBD1 agrees at 9 bases. This CDR3 is built from 15 residues. Trimming took 0 bases from V and 5 from J; bases not matched to a gene: 3. Germline CDR1 SGDLS, CDR2 YYNGEE.

The V call is TRBV4-2, the J call TRBJ2-5; TRBD2 matches at 14 bases. The CDR3 contains 16 residues. Per the germline V gene, CDR1 is LGHNA and CDR2 is YNFKEQ. V lost 1 base and J lost 4; bases outside the gene matches: 2. CDR3 amino acids: CASSQGGLAGGETQYF. CDR3 sequence (DNA): TGTGCCAGCAGCCAAGGAGGACTAGCGGGAGGAGAGACCCAGTACTTC.

The CDR3 is CASSPSGTWGLNEQFF. CDR3 DNA: TGTGCCAGCTCACCGTCCGGGACATGGGGGTTGAATGAGCAGTTCTTC. The rearrangement joins TRBV18 to TRBJ2-1; D may be TRBD1 (6 bases). V gave up 3 bases and J gave up 7 bases, with 19 bases separating them. The germline CDR1 and CDR2 sequences are KGHSH and LQKENI. This CDR3 contains 16 residues. Drawing the rest from reference TRBV18 and TRBJ2-1, the complete variable domain is NAGVMQNPRHLVRRRGQEARLRCSPMKGHSHVYWYRQLPEEGLKFMVYLQKENIIDESGMPKERFSAEFPKEGPSILRIQQVVRGDSAAYFCASSPSGTWGLNEQFFGPGTRLTVL.

This sequence joins TRBV11-1 and TRBJ2-7, with 9 bases that match TRBD1. The junction had 8 bases not matched to a gene; V was cut back by 4 bases and J by 7 bases. Germline V CDR1 and CDR2: SGHAT, FQDESV (reference sequence). This CDR3 has 14 amino acids. The CDR3 bases are TGTGCCAGCAGCTCGGACAGGGGTTTAGGGGAGCAGTACTTC. It is translated as CASSSDRGLGEQYF. The full variable domain, completed using reference TRBV11-1 and TRBJ2-7, is EAEVAQSPRYKITEKSQAVAFWCDPISGHATLYWYRQILGQGPELLVQFQDESVVDDSQLPKDRFSAERLKGVDSTLKIQPAELGDSAMYLCASSSDRGLGEQYFGPGTRLTVT.

The V gene is TRBV19, the J gene TRBJ2-3; TRBD1 aligns across 8 bases. The CDR3 has 18 residues. Trimming cost V 5 bases and J 3 bases; bases outside gene matches: 16. The germline CDR1 and CDR2 sequences are LNHDA and SQIVND (reference sequence). The CDR3 spells CASSPGTGAGLRTDTQYF. In DNA, the CDR3 is TGTGCCAGTAGTCCCGGGACAGGAGCGGGTCTAAGGACAGATACGCAGTATTTT.

There are a few counts of this clone. CDR3 DNA: TGTGCCACCCGACGAGGGGGCTCCGGTGAAAAACTGTTTTTT. Its protein product is CATRRGGSGEKLFF. This chain uses TRBV28 with TRBJ1-4, with 7 bases fitting TRBD1. CDR3 length equals 14 residues. Germline lookup yields CDR1 MDHEN and CDR2 SYDVKM. The trim removed 10 bases at V and 7 bases at J, leaving 12 bases unmatched.

The genes are TRBV2 and TRBJ1-2, with D unresolved. Germline lookup yields CDR1 SNHLY and CDR2 FYNNEI. This CDR3 has 12 residues. With 8 bases removed from V and 8 bases from J, the gap between germline ends came to 15 bases. The CDR3 nucleotides are TGTGCCAGCGCTCGGGGAGGGAAGGGCTACACCTTC. Amino acid sequence: CASARGGKGYTF. Supplemented by reference TRBV2 and TRBJ1-2, the full variable domain reads EPEVTQTPSHQVTQMGQEVILRCVPISNHLYFYWYRQILGQKVEFLVSFYNNEISEKSEIFDDQFSVERPDGSNFTLKIRSTKLEDSAMYFCASARGGKGYTFGSGTRLTVV.

This clone was seen more than once but under ten times. The junction and the germline gene differ at one end; a read error may be behind it. The V gene is TRBV7-8, the J gene TRBJ2-2, with TRBD2 matching 8 bases. CDR3 length: 15 residues. Germline lookup yields CDR1 SGHVS and CDR2 FQNEAQ. CDR3: CANSRGGFDTGELFF. The DNA of the CDR3 is TGTGCCAACAGCCGGGGGGGGTTTGACACCGGGGAGCTGTTTTTT.

The J gene is TRBJ2-6, the V gene TRBV28, with 10 bases lining up with TRBD2. The germline V gene has CDR1 MDHEN and CDR2 SYDVKM. This CDR3 has 17 amino acids. Losses at the gene ends were 7 bases for V and 0 bases for J; bases not matched to a gene: 6. CDR3 in DNA: TGTGCCAGCACCCCTGCTAGCGGGAGCTCTGGGGCCAACGTCCTGACTTTC. It translates to CASTPASGSSGANVLTF.

This chain links TRBV6-5 with TRBJ1-1; D not resolved. Looked up from germline, CDR1 is MNHEY and CDR2 is SVGAGI. Trimming pared 6 bases from V and 10 bases from J, leaving 24 bases between. CDR3 length equals 15 residues. The DNA of the CDR3 is TGTGCCAGCAGGGACGCACTCGGTCCCTCGGCGGGAGCTTTCTTT. Protein sequence: CASRDALGPSAGAFF.

The chain is built from TRBV5-1 and TRBJ2-3; 7 bases are shared with TRBD2. The CDR3 sequence is 15 residues long. Germline V CDR1 and CDR2: SGHRS, YFSETQ. V was pared by 4 bases and J by 2 bases, with 7 bases of the junction left unmatched. CDR3 nucleotides: TGCGCCAGCAGCCTGATGGGACTAAACACAGATACGCAGTATTTT. It codes for CASSLMGLNTDTQYF.

The genes are TRBV12-3 or TRBV12-4 and TRBJ1-4; D is ambiguous. This CDR3 comprises 12 residues. The V and J ends lost 7 bases and 2 bases respectively, with 5 bases between them. The CDR3 reads CASTETNEKLFF. In DNA, the CDR3 is TGTGCCAGCACGGAGACTAATGAAAAACTGTTTTTT.

This sequence joins TRBV2 and TRBJ2-2; 8 positions match TRBD2. The CDR3 covers 15 residues. From germline, CDR1 is SNHLY and CDR2 FYNNEI. V shed 8 bases, J shed 5 bases, and the junction held 10 bases outside the gene matches. This chain's CDR3 is CASEAGGVKTGELFF. For the CDR3, the DNA is TGTGCCAGCGAGGCGGGGGGCGTTAAAACCGGGGAGCTGTTTTTT.

This chain joins TRBV3-1 (or the pseudogene TRBV3-2) and TRBJ2-3, with 10 bases that match TRBD1. The CDR3 covers 15 residues. V lost 4 bases, J lost 3 bases, and 4 bases stayed unmatched. CDR1 and CDR2 (germline): LGHDT, YNNKEL (reference sequence). The CDR3 region has the DNA TGTGCCAGCAGCCTGACAGGGGGCGCGACAGATACGCAGTATTTT. Translated, it gives CASSLTGGATDTQYF.

This chain connects TRBV28 to TRBJ1-4; D gene ambiguous. There are 15 residues in the CDR3. Germline values: CDR1 MDHEN, CDR2 SYDVKM. The V gene lost 2 bases and the J gene lost 3 bases, with 10 bases spanning the gap. Here the CDR3 DNA reads TGTGCCAGCAGTTTAGCGGGCAGTTCTAATGAAAAACTGTTTTTT. Translated, it gives CASSLAGSSNEKLFF.

The chain couples TRBV12-2 to TRBJ2-2; the D segment call TRBD2 is taken from the table without a DNA check. TRBV12-2 is a documented pseudogene. The CDR3 covers 13 residues. This chain's CDR3 is CASRLVVGAELFF. The CDR3 DNA follows: TGTGCAAGTCGCTTAGTCGTCGGTGCGGAGCTGTTTTTT.

The chain links TRBV6-5 to TRBJ1-3, with D perhaps matching TRBD1 (5 bases). Germline V gene sequence: CDR1 MNHEY, CDR2 SVGAGI. The V end was cut by 6 bases, the J end by 0 bases, with 12 bases between. CDR3 length: 15 amino acids. The CDR3 spells CASRGPTVSGNTIYF. The CDR3 DNA is TGTGCCAGCAGGGGGCCGACAGTCTCTGGAAACACCATATATTTT.

The count of this clone is one. The chain carries TRBV2 and TRBJ1-4; D possibly corresponds to TRBD1 (5 bases). Trimming left V 4 bases short and J 4 bases short, with 16 bases between. Germline V gene lookup returns CDR1 SNHLY and CDR2 FYNNEI. This CDR3 contains 16 residues. As DNA, the CDR3 is TGTGCCAGCAGTGCGGTAGGGGCAACCTTTAATGAAAAACTGTTTTTT. As protein: CASSAVGATFNEKLFF.

The chain is built from TRBV7-2 and TRBJ1-2; the D gene is possibly TRBD1 (5 bases). Germline-derived CDR1 and CDR2 are SGHTA and FQGNSA. There are 15 residues in the CDR3. Trimming shortened V by 2 bases and J by 14 bases, and 24 bases separated the two germline ends. DNA for the CDR3: TGTGCCAGCAGCTTAACGGAAGGGGTCGGCCGGCGCCTAACCTTC. It yields the protein CASSLTEGVGRRLTF.

DNA of the CDR3: TGTGCCACCTCGAGGGCAGGTGTGGACTACGAGCAGTACTTC. Its translation: CATSRAGVDYEQYF. The V and J genes are TRBV19 and TRBJ2-7; D is possibly TRBD2 (5 bases). The CDR3 totals 14 residues. V was clipped by 10 bases and J by 3 bases, with 19 bases between them. CDR1 is LNHDA and CDR2 is SQIVND in the germline V gene (reference sequence).